These 17 T cell receptor beta chains originate from one sample sequenced in a study of blood T cell repertoires in COVID-19. Libraries were prepared by immunoSEQ multiplex PCR; TCRdb keeps only in-frame clonotypes and omits some of them. The sample records under 150,000 clones, over 70% being singletons. Sequencing used peripheral blood. Source of these receptors: an older man with active or convalescent COVID-19.

The chain links TRBV15 to TRBJ1-1, with 7 bases aligning to TRBD1. The germline V gene encodes CDR1 LNHNV and CDR2 YYDKDF (reference sequence). This CDR3 comprises 15 residues. Trimming removed 0 bases from V and 3 bases from J; junction bases left unmatched: 4. The CDR3 region is CATSRDNRGDTEAFF. For the CDR3, the DNA is TGTGCCACCAGCAGAGATAACAGGGGAGACACTGAAGCTTTCTTT.

This chain links TRBV10-3 with TRBJ2-3; 9 positions agree with TRBD1. Germline assignment: CDR1 ENHRY and CDR2 SYGVKD. CDR3 length equals 14 residues. After removal of 8 bases from V and 0 bases from J, the junction contained 3 bases not matched to a gene. CDR3 DNA sequence: TGTGCCATCGGGGGGACAGGGAGCACAGATACGCAGTATTTT. Its translation: CAIGGTGSTDTQYF.

The chain joins TRBV29-1 to TRBJ1-1; possible D gene TRBD1, 5 bases. The CDR3 spans 13 residues. Per the germline V gene, CDR1 is SQVTM and CDR2 is ANQGSEA. Trimming pared 4 bases from V and 0 bases from J, leaving 9 bases between. In DNA form, the CDR3 reads TGCAGCGTTGCGGGGGGAATGAACACTGAAGCTTTCTTT. It encodes CSVAGGMNTEAFF.

The chain uses TRBV25-1 and TRBJ1-1, with a possible D match to TRBD1 (5 bases). V lost 1 base and J 3 bases, leaving 15 bases between the germline ends. From germline, CDR1 is MGHDK and CDR2 SYGVNS. The length of the CDR3 is 16 residues. The CDR3 is CASSESGRVGYTEAFF. For the CDR3, the DNA is TGTGCCAGCAGTGAATCGGGCAGGGTGGGATACACTGAAGCTTTCTTT.

This rearrangement joins TRBV7-2 to TRBJ1-3, with TRBD1 as a possible D gene (5 bases). CDR1 and CDR2 (germline): SGHTA, FQGNSA. The CDR3 sequence is 15 residues long. The germline V and J ends were trimmed by 7 bases and 0 bases, with 13 bases remaining between them. In nucleotides, the CDR3 is TGTGCCAGCAAAGATCAGGGCCGCTCTGGAAACACCATATATTTT. As protein: CASKDQGRSGNTIYF.

The chain recombines TRBV7-9 with TRBJ2-2; 12 bases line up with TRBD2. Germline lookup yields CDR1 SEHNR and CDR2 FQNEAQ (reference sequence). With 5 bases clipped from V and 7 bases from J, the junction kept 2 bases outside the gene matches. CDR3 size: 14 residues. The CDR3 loop reads CASSRLAGDGELFF. Here the CDR3 DNA reads TGTGCCAGCAGCCGACTAGCGGGGGACGGGGAGCTGTTTTTT.

The rearrangement joins TRBV28 to TRBJ2-5, with TRBD1 identical over 10 bases. The CDR3 contains 17 residues. Germline lookup yields CDR1 MDHEN and CDR2 SYDVKM. Trimming cost V 5 bases and J 2 bases; bases outside gene matches: 11. CDR3 DNA: TGTGCCAGCAGTCCGGGACAGGGGAAAACGAGGCAAGAGACCCAGTACTTC. It is translated as CASSPGQGKTRQETQYF. The variable domain in full, with the rest retrieved from reference TRBV28 and TRBJ2-5, is DVKVTQSSRYLVKRTGEKVFLECVQDMDHENMFWYRQDPGLGLRLIYFSYDVKMKEKGDIPEGYSVSREKKERFSLILESASTNQTSMYLCASSPGQGKTRQETQYFGPGTRLLVL.

V gene TRBV7-4 combines with J gene TRBJ1-1; TRBD1 agrees at 12 bases. In germline, CDR1 is SGHVT, CDR2 SQSDAQ. This CDR3 is 18 amino acids long. With 3 bases clipped from V and 2 bases from J, the junction kept 10 bases outside the gene matches. CDR3 bases: TGTGCCAGCAGCTTCCGGGACAGGGGGCAACCCCATAACACTGAAGCTTTCTTT. Translating gives CASSFRDRGQPHNTEAFF.

This clone was counted only a few times. This rearrangement joins TRBV28 to TRBJ2-7; TRBD1 aligns across 8 bases. The CDR3 sequence is 15 residues long. From germline, CDR1 is MDHEN and CDR2 SYDVKM. The V gene end was trimmed by 5 bases and the J gene end by 3 bases; junction bases not matched to a gene: 9. CDR3 protein: CASSTGQGWGYEQYF. The CDR3 DNA reads as TGTGCCAGCAGTACCGGACAGGGCTGGGGCTACGAGCAGTACTTC.

The V gene is TRBV2, the J gene TRBJ2-3; D is uncertain. The germline V gene has CDR1 SNHLY and CDR2 FYNNEI. The V gene lost 3 bases and the J gene lost 2 bases, with 9 bases spanning the gap. CDR3 length: 14 amino acids. CDR3 protein: CASSDTTTTDTQYF. CDR3 DNA: TGTGCCAGCAGTGATACAACTACCACAGATACGCAGTATTTT.

There are a few counts of this clone. This sequence joins TRBV9 and TRBJ2-7, with 9 bases identical to TRBD1. The germline gives CDR1 SGDLS, CDR2 YYNGEE. Trimming at V came to 0 bases and at J to 6 bases, leaving 7 bases not matched to a gene. The CDR3 has 15 amino acids. The CDR3 bases are TGTGCCAGCAGCGTAGAACAGGGGGCTGGTATCGAGCAGTACTTC. It encodes CASSVEQGAGIEQYF.

This chain joins TRBV19 and TRBJ1-2; D gene uncertain. This CDR3 is built from 12 residues. Germline V CDR1 and CDR2: LNHDA, SQIVND (reference sequence). The V and J ends lost 6 bases and 8 bases respectively, with 13 bases between them. CDR3 DNA sequence: TGTGCCAGTAGCCATCCGGGAGACGGCTACACCTTC. This codes for CASSHPGDGYTF.

The chain couples TRBV7-2 to TRBJ1-2, with D uncertain. The CDR3 sequence is 13 residues long. Trimming stripped 2 bases from V and 6 bases from J, with 10 bases between. CDR1 and CDR2 from the germline V gene are SGHTA and FQGNSA. The CDR3 DNA reads as TGTGCCAGCAGCTTACCCGGGTCTCATGGCTACACCTTC. This sequence encodes CASSLPGSHGYTF.

The V and J genes are TRBV7-2 and TRBJ2-7; tentatively, D is TRBD1 (7 bases). The CDR3 runs to 16 residues. Germline assignment: CDR1 SGHTA and CDR2 FQGNSA. V lost 5 bases and J lost 4, with 21 bases in between. The CDR3 region has the DNA TGTGCCAGCAGCCCCGCAGGGGGGCAGGGTGGGTACGAGCAGTACTTC. Encoded protein: CASSPAGGQGGYEQYF. Drawing the rest from reference TRBV7-2 and TRBJ2-7, the complete variable domain is GAGVSQSPSNKVTEKGKDVELRCDPISGHTALYWYRQSLGQGLEFLIYFQGNSAPDKSGLPSDRFSAERTGGSVSTLTIQRTQQEDSAVYLCASSPAGGQGGYEQYFGPGTRLTVT.

The CDR3 DNA is TGCGCCAGCACGACAGGGAACTATGGCTACACCTTC. Residues: CASTTGNYGYTF. The rearrangement uses TRBV5-1 and TRBJ1-2; 7 positions agree with TRBD1. Germline assignment: CDR1 SGHRS and CDR2 YFSETQ. This CDR3 contains 12 residues. The J segment lost 2 bases and the V segment lost 6 bases, leaving 1 base of the junction unmatched.

The gene calls are TRBV6-2 or TRBV6-3 and TRBJ2-7, with a possible D match to TRBD2 (6 bases). The CDR3 is made up of 12 amino acids. V was trimmed by 2 bases and J by 9 bases, leaving 11 bases between them. CDR1 and CDR2 from the germline V gene are MNHEY and SVGEGT. The CDR3 is CASSYQGGLQYF. DNA for the CDR3: TGTGCCAGCAGTTACCAGGGAGGTCTGCAGTACTTC.

This chain connects TRBV19 to TRBJ2-2, with D possibly matching TRBD1 (6 bases). This CDR3 is built from 15 residues. V was pared by 5 bases and J by 5 bases, with 15 bases between. Germline V gene lookup returns CDR1 LNHDA and CDR2 SQIVND (reference sequence). The CDR3 nucleotides are TGTGCCAGTAGTCCCCAAACCGGGACAACCGGGGAGCTGTTTTTT. It specifies CASSPQTGTTGELFF.